This T cell receptor beta chain was obtained from a study of shared clonotypes between healthy human individuals. Study outcomes and limitations: Exclusively blood specimens were collected; tissue repertoires likely differ.

For this clone: Its antigen is not known.

The trim removed 5 bases at V and 5 bases at J, leaving 7 bases unmatched. Germline V CDR1 and CDR2: LNHDA, SQIVND (reference sequence). The CDR3 is 14 amino acids. Extraction of genomic DNA in unsorted samples used about 90 million PBMCs. The deep-level immunoSEQ assay was used. The assay was immunoSEQ multiplex PCR, and TCRdb's table has in-frame clones only and misses some. The data contain about half a million clones, 60% to 80% of them singletons. This TCR came from a middle-aged woman in good health. Some clones in this sample may be carry-over from other donors' samples. Sequences were obtained from PBMCs. This sequence joins TRBV19 and TRBJ2-5, with TRBD1 identical over 8 bases. This CDR3 reads CASSAGQGWETQYF. CDR3 nucleotides: TGTGCCAGTAGTGCAGGACAGGGATGGGAGACCCAGTACTTC. Drawing the rest from reference TRBV19 and TRBJ2-5, the complete variable domain is DGGITQSPKYLFRKEGQNVTLSCEQNLNHDAMYWYRQDPGQGLRLIYYSQIVNDFQKGDIAEGYSVSREKKESFPLTVTSAQKNPTAFYLCASSAGQGWETQYFGPGTRLLVL.